Listed here are 14 T cell receptor beta chains from one sample, sequenced in a study of cytomegalovirus exposure and HLA in healthy donors. PCR amplification relied on 60 Vbeta primers (plus 13 Jbeta primers). Clones were sequenced by immunoSEQ multiplex PCR, and TCRdb holds only the in-frame ones, with some missing. This repertoire shows under 150,000 clones, 82% found once; its top ten account for approximately 2.4%. Sequenced input: PBMCs. The receptor set was obtained from a male donor in good health and CMV-seronegative.

Comment on this clone: At one end the junction does not follow the germline gene, possibly because of a read error. The chain has TRBV7-9 and TRBJ2-1, with D unclear. This CDR3 has 15 amino acids. Germline CDR1 and CDR2: SEHNR and FQNEAQ (reference sequence). The CDR3 region is CASSFQSPNYDEQFF. The DNA for the CDR3 is TGTGCCAGCAGCTTTCAGTCTCCTAACTACGATGAGCAGTTCTTC.

The chain couples TRBV7-9 to TRBJ2-1; D possibly corresponds to TRBD2 (6 bases). The CDR3 runs to 15 residues. Germline V gene lookup returns CDR1 SEHNR and CDR2 FQNEAQ (reference sequence). The V gene lost 6 bases and the J gene lost 3 bases, with 15 bases spanning the gap. CDR3 region: CASSPRTGVYNEQFF. Here the CDR3 DNA reads TGTGCCAGCAGTCCCCGGACGGGAGTCTACAATGAGCAGTTCTTC.

V gene TRBV7-3 combines with J gene TRBJ1-2; no firm D call. The germline V gene has CDR1 SGHTA and CDR2 FQGTGA. The CDR3 is 14 residues long. The V end lost 5 bases, the J end lost 5 bases, and 15 bases lay between the germline ends. Here the CDR3 reads CASSPRAGKYGYTF. CDR3 DNA sequence: TGTGCCAGCAGCCCCCGAGCGGGGAAATATGGCTACACCTTC. Combining the CDR3 with reference TRBV7-3 and TRBJ1-2 gives the whole variable domain GAGVSQTPSNKVTEKGKYVELRCDPISGHTALYWYRQSLGQGPEFLIYFQGTGAADDSGLPNDRFFAVRPEGSVSTLKIQRTERGDSAVYLCASSPRAGKYGYTFGSGTRLTVV.

The chain couples TRBV2 to TRBJ2-5; TRBD2 aligns across 9 bases. V shed 3 bases and J 5 bases; nucleotides not matched to a gene: 7. In germline, CDR1 is SNHLY, CDR2 FYNNEI. CDR3 length: 15 residues. CDR3 sequence (DNA): TGTGCCAGCAGTGATAGTGCGGGAGGGGGGGAGACCCAGTACTTC. Translating it yields CASSDSAGGGETQYF.

This chain links TRBV6-6 with TRBJ2-1, with D perhaps TRBD2 (5 bases). The CDR3 runs 12 residues. The germline CDR1 and CDR2 sequences are MNHNY and SVGAGI (reference sequence). Trimming took off 6 bases at V and 7 bases at J, with 10 bases between the two ends. The CDR3 here is CASSRGPNEQFF. In DNA, the CDR3 is TGTGCCAGCAGCCGCGGGCCTAATGAGCAGTTCTTC.

This clone was counted a few times. This chain links TRBV4-3 with TRBJ1-5; TRBD1 matches 7 bases. CDR3 length: 15 residues. CDR1 and CDR2 from the germline V gene are LGHNA and YSLEER. V lost 3 bases, J lost 5 bases, and 7 bases stayed unmatched. CDR3 protein: CASSHDRAGDQPQHF. CDR3 bases: TGCGCCAGCAGCCACGACAGGGCCGGGGATCAGCCCCAGCATTTT.

As DNA, the CDR3 is TGTGCCAGCAGCTTAATACAGGGGGCTAATGAAAAACTGTTTTTT. Translating gives CASSLIQGANEKLFF. J is TRBJ1-4 and V is TRBV7-2; TRBD1 aligns across 8 bases. Germline CDR1 reads SGHTA; CDR2 reads FQGNSA. The V gene end was trimmed by 2 bases and the J gene end by 3 bases; junction bases not matched to a gene: 2. The CDR3 has 15 residues.

This sequence joins TRBV4-3 and TRBJ1-6; TRBD1 matches 9 bases. Per germline, CDR1 LGHNA and CDR2 YSLEER. The junction had 5 bases not matched to a gene; V was cut back by 0 bases and J by 5 bases. The CDR3 is made up of 17 amino acids. The DNA for the CDR3 is TGCGCCAGCAGCCAAGATTTTAGGACAGGGGATAATTCACCCCTCCACTTT. Amino acids: CASSQDFRTGDNSPLHF.

The chain has TRBV28 and TRBJ2-1, with unresolved D. The CDR3 runs to 14 residues. Germline CDR1 is MDHEN and CDR2 is SYDVKM. V lost 3 bases and J lost 4, with 10 bases in between. CDR3 DNA sequence: TGTGCCAGCAGTTTCTACTCCTCTTACAATGAGCAGTTCTTC. This gives the protein CASSFYSSYNEQFF.

CDR3 sequence: CASSQSNPETQYF. CDR3 DNA sequence: TGCGCCAGCAGCCAATCTAATCCGGAGACCCAGTACTTC. The chain has TRBV4-1 and TRBJ2-5; D remains ambiguous. The CDR3 loop spans 13 amino acids. The V gene's germline CDR1 is MGHRA and CDR2 YSYEKL. Trimming shortened V by 2 bases and J by 5 bases, and 9 bases separated the two germline ends.

The gene calls are TRBV2 and TRBJ1-1; 10 bases are a match to TRBD1. Losses at the gene ends were 6 bases for V and 3 bases for J; bases not matched to a gene: 16. The CDR3 runs to 18 residues. Germline-derived CDR1 and CDR2 are SNHLY and FYNNEI. The CDR3 protein is CASSGTGEAGGLDTEAFF. As DNA, the CDR3 is TGTGCCAGCAGCGGGACAGGGGAAGCTGGGGGTTTGGACACTGAAGCTTTCTTT.

V and J are TRBV5-1 and TRBJ2-1; 14 positions match TRBD2. This CDR3 is 16 amino acids long. Germline CDR1 reads SGHRS; CDR2 reads YFSETQ. Germline trimming cut 4 bases from V and 9 bases from J; bases unmatched to any gene: 9. The CDR3 reads CASSPLTSGRASEQFF. CDR3 nucleotide sequence: TGCGCCAGCAGCCCCCTGACTAGCGGGAGGGCCAGTGAGCAGTTCTTC.

The CDR3 nucleotides read TGTGCCAGCTCACCGACAGGGGGACAGGTAGTGGACACTGAAGCTTTCTTT. Translated: CASSPTGGQVVDTEAFF. The chain combines TRBV18 with TRBJ1-1; 9 nucleotides align to TRBD1. This CDR3 is built from 17 residues. J was trimmed by 3 bases and V by 3 bases; bases with no gene match: 11. The germline V gene has CDR1 KGHSH and CDR2 LQKENI.

J is TRBJ2-2 and V is TRBV4-2; the match to TRBD2 covers 12 bases. Trimming cost V 5 bases and J 1 base; bases outside gene matches: 11. CDR3 length: 19 amino acids. Looked up from germline, CDR1 is LGHNA and CDR2 is YNFKEQ. The CDR3 DNA follows: TGTGCCAGCAGCAGGAAGACTAGCGGGAGAATTTTGAACACCGGGGAGCTGTTTTTT. It is translated as CASSRKTSGRILNTGELFF.